This paragraph covers one TCR beta chain sequence. In terms of age and location, participants ranged from roughly 18 to 90 years and lived in fewer than 30 US areas. Using immunoSEQ multiplex PCR, the repertoire was profiled, and TCRdb retains in-frame clones only, with some absent. Of a few hundred thousand clones detected, about nine tenths appear once; the ten largest clones hold less than 3%. The sample belongs to a study of blood T cell repertoires in COVID-19. The CDR3 is 16 amino acids. Per the germline V gene, CDR1 is KGHSH and CDR2 is LQKENI. J was trimmed by 4 bases and V by 0 bases; bases with no gene match: 6.

The clonotype originates from a woman in her fifties or sixties who had recovered from COVID-19. The gene calls are TRBV18 and TRBJ2-7, with TRBD2 matching 10 bases. Sample: PBMCs or T cells enriched from blood (not recorded which). In nucleotides, the CDR3 is TGTGCCAGCTCACCACCTACGGCTAGCGGGAGATACGAGCAGTACTTC. This codes for CASSPPTASGRYEQYF.